Listed here are 19 T cell receptor beta chains from one sample, sequenced in a study of blood T cell repertoires in COVID-19. The repertoire was sequenced with immunoSEQ multiplex PCR; TCRdb's copy has only in-frame clones and lacks some. In the table there are 30,000 or so clones, approximately 81% of which are singletons. The sequenced material came from peripheral blood. Every receptor here comes from a man older than 75 with active COVID-19.

The chain recombines TRBV5-8 with TRBJ2-7; D possibly corresponds to TRBD1 (5 bases). The CDR3 consists of 16 residues. Trimming stripped 0 bases from V and 3 bases from J, with 16 bases between. In germline, CDR1 is SGHTS, CDR2 YDEGEE. The CDR3 coding sequence is TGTGCCAGCAGCTTGGGGTGGCTGCAGGGCAGCTACGAGCAGTACTTC. This sequence encodes CASSLGWLQGSYEQYF. Full variable domain (outside the CDR3, taken from reference TRBV5-8 and TRBJ2-7): EAGVTQSPTHLIKTRGQQATLRCSPISGHTSVYWYQQALGLGLQFLLWYDEGEERNRGNFPPRFSGRQFPNYSSELNVNALELEDSALYLCASSLGWLQGSYEQYFGPGTRLTVT.

The gene calls are TRBV4-1 and TRBJ1-2; 10 nucleotides align to TRBD1. The CDR3 extends over 16 amino acids. Losses at the gene ends were 3 bases for V and 1 base for J; bases not matched to a gene: 5. Germline values: CDR1 MGHRA, CDR2 YSYEKL. This CDR3 reads CASSQGQGRGNYGYTF. In nucleotides, the CDR3 is TGCGCCAGCAGCCAGGGACAGGGGAGAGGTAACTATGGCTACACCTTC.

This chain links TRBV9 with TRBJ2-3; a possible D gene is TRBD2 (6 bases). V lost 3 bases, J lost 6 bases, and 14 bases lay in between. The CDR3 runs 14 residues. The germline gives CDR1 SGDLS, CDR2 YYNGEE. CDR3 sequence (DNA): TGTGCCAGCAGCGAGTCTAGCGAATATGATACGCAGTATTTT. It yields the protein CASSESSEYDTQYF.

V gene TRBV10-3 combines with J gene TRBJ1-2; 7 bases align to TRBD1. The CDR3 consists of 15 residues. Germline V gene sequence: CDR1 ENHRY, CDR2 SYGVKD. After removal of 0 bases from V and 2 bases from J, the junction contained 3 bases not matched to a gene. The CDR3 region has the DNA TGTGCCATCAGTGAGTCGGGACAGATCAACTATGGCTACACCTTC. It yields the protein CAISESGQINYGYTF.

The V gene is TRBV28, the J gene TRBJ2-3; 8 bases map to TRBD2. The CDR3 extends over 16 amino acids. Looked up from germline, CDR1 is MDHEN and CDR2 is SYDVKM. V lost 8 bases, J lost 3 bases, and 13 bases stayed unmatched. The CDR3 DNA is TGTGCCAGCCCCGAGTGGGGACGGGGGGGAACAGATACGCAGTATTTT. Translated, it gives CASPEWGRGGTDTQYF.

The chain joins TRBV3-1 (or the pseudogene TRBV3-2) to TRBJ2-3; D remains unclear. V lost 0 bases to trimming and J lost 0 bases, with 7 bases between them. This CDR3 is built from 15 residues. CDR1 is LGHDT and CDR2 is YNNKEL in the germline V gene (reference sequence). CDR3: CASSQDETSTDTQYF. The CDR3 DNA follows: TGTGCCAGCAGCCAAGATGAGACTAGCACAGATACGCAGTATTTT.

The chain joins TRBV14 to TRBJ1-4, with TRBD1 identical over 8 bases. The V gene's germline CDR1 is SGHDN and CDR2 FVKESK. The CDR3 has 15 amino acids. The V and J ends lost 1 base and 8 bases, in that order; junction bases with no gene match: 6. In DNA form, the CDR3 reads TGTGCCAGCAGCCAAGGTCGGACAGGGCGAGAAAAACTGTTTTTT. It translates to CASSQGRTGREKLFF.

The chain joins TRBV4-1 to TRBJ2-1, with 10 nucleotides matching TRBD1. V shed 3 bases and J 3 bases; nucleotides not matched to a gene: 2. The CDR3 is 15 amino acids. CDR1 MGHRA and CDR2 YSYEKL come from the germline V gene. This CDR3 is CASSHGQGGYNEQFF. DNA for the CDR3: TGCGCCAGCAGCCACGGACAGGGGGGCTACAATGAGCAGTTCTTC.

The rearrangement uses TRBV15 and TRBJ2-1; D is ambiguous. Germline lookup yields CDR1 LNHNV and CDR2 YYDKDF (reference sequence). Trimming took off 0 bases at V and 9 bases at J, with 9 bases between the two ends. This CDR3 contains 13 residues. The CDR3 loop is CATSRDDPSEQFF. The CDR3 region has the DNA TGTGCCACCAGCAGAGATGATCCCAGTGAGCAGTTCTTC.

This clone is judged large. The chain links TRBV10-3 to TRBJ2-3; maybe TRBD1 (5 bases). The CDR3 spans 13 residues. CDR1 is ENHRY, CDR2 SYGVKD, per germline. V was shortened by 5 bases and J by 4 bases, with 10 bases between the two germline ends. The CDR3 sequence is CAISPGQADTQYF. The CDR3 DNA sequence: TGTGCCATCAGTCCAGGGCAGGCAGATACGCAGTATTTT.

The genes are TRBV3-1 (or the pseudogene TRBV3-2) and TRBJ1-4; D is ambiguous. The CDR3 loop spans 15 amino acids. The V end was cut by 3 bases, the J end by 7 bases, with 15 bases between. Germline V lookup: CDR1 LGHDT, CDR2 YNNKEL (reference sequence). In DNA, the CDR3 is TGTGCCAGCAGCCATGGGAGGGTTGGGAGTGAAAAACTGTTTTTT. It encodes CASSHGRVGSEKLFF.

The J gene is TRBJ1-2, the V gene TRBV4-2; possibly TRBD1 for D (6 bases). Trimming left V 0 bases short and J 13 bases short, with 15 bases between. Per germline, CDR1 LGHNA and CDR2 YNFKEQ. The CDR3 is 13 amino acids. DNA of the CDR3: TGTGCCAGCAGCCAAGATCTTTACGGGGGGCCCACCTTC. The encoded protein is CASSQDLYGGPTF.

The chain joins TRBV18 to TRBJ2-3; 8 nucleotides line up with TRBD1. The CDR3 covers 17 residues. The trim removed 1 base at V and 1 base at J, leaving 7 bases unmatched. Germline assignment: CDR1 KGHSH and CDR2 LQKENI. CDR3 in amino acids: CASSPRNPGQGTDTQYF. The CDR3 region has the DNA TGTGCCAGCTCACCACGGAATCCGGGACAGGGCACAGATACGCAGTATTTT.

The chain carries TRBV13 and TRBJ2-5, with D perhaps TRBD2 (6 bases). Trimming stripped 5 bases from V and 7 bases from J, with 23 bases between. The CDR3 totals 16 residues. Germline V lookup: CDR1 PRHDT, CDR2 FYEKMQ (reference sequence). The CDR3 nucleotides are TGTGCCAGCAGCGCAGACTTGGGCGGGACTGGGGGGACCCAGTACTTC. Protein product: CASSADLGGTGGTQYF.

The rearrangement links TRBV24-1 to TRBJ2-1; the D is unclear. Germline lookup yields CDR1 KGHDR and CDR2 SFDVKD. This CDR3 is 16 amino acids long. The V end lost 3 bases, the J end lost 4 bases, and 15 bases lay between the germline ends. The CDR3 DNA reads as TGTGCCACCAGTGATCCATCTTCTACCACGTACAATGAGCAGTTCTTC. It is translated as CATSDPSSTTYNEQFF.

The genes are TRBV11-2 and TRBJ1-3; 9 positions agree with TRBD1. The length of the CDR3 is 15 residues. CDR1 SGHAT and CDR2 FQNNGV come from the germline V gene. V was pared by 3 bases and J by 0 bases, with 0 bases of the junction left unmatched. CDR3 in amino acids: CASSLGQGSGNTIYF. For the CDR3, the DNA is TGTGCCAGCAGCTTGGGACAGGGCTCTGGAAACACCATATATTTT.

CDR3 in DNA: TGTGCCAGCAGTTATCCAGGCTCTGGAAACACCATATATTTT. Encoded protein: CASSYPGSGNTIYF. The V call is TRBV6-5, the J call TRBJ1-3; no firm D call. CDR1 MNHEY and CDR2 SVGAGI come from the germline V gene. V was pared by 3 bases and J by 0 bases, with 6 bases between. This CDR3 region has 14 residues.

The rearrangement uses TRBV10-3 and TRBJ1-2, with TRBD1 matching 10 bases. Trimming took 11 bases from V and 6 from J; bases not matched to a gene: 9. Germline assignment: CDR1 ENHRY and CDR2 SYGVKD. The CDR3 has 13 amino acids. The CDR3 nucleotides are TGTGCCGCGGGCCGGGACAGGGGAGATGGCTACACCTTC. It translates to CAAGRDRGDGYTF.

The chain joins TRBV7-2 to TRBJ2-3, with TRBD2 identical over 10 bases. The CDR3 is 18 residues long. V lost 1 base and J lost 2; bases outside the gene matches: 9. Germline-derived CDR1 and CDR2 are SGHTA and FQGNSA. The CDR3 bases are TGTGCCAGCAGCTTAGTTTCCCAGACTAGCGGGTACACAGATACGCAGTATTTT. Amino acid sequence: CASSLVSQTSGYTDTQYF.